The next 25 T cell receptor beta chains were all read from a single sample in a study of T cells in localized non-small cell lung cancer. Here immunoSEQ multiplex PCR was the method, and the copy in TCRdb shows in-frame clones only, minus some. The sample includes 60,000 to 65,000 clones, 75% to 90% of them seen just once. The input for sequencing was peripheral blood, taken before any cancer treatment. The receptor set was obtained from a woman aged 40 to 75 with stage I lung adenocarcinoma.

The CDR3 DNA reads as TGTGCCAGCCGGCCCGGGACACAGAGTTACGAGCAGTACTTC. Translation gives CASRPGTQSYEQYF. The chain has TRBV6-6 and TRBJ2-7; D possibly corresponds to TRBD1 (6 bases). Germline V gene sequence: CDR1 MNHNY, CDR2 SVGAGI (reference sequence). The CDR3 contains 14 residues. Between the trimmed V and J ends, which lost 8 bases and 4 bases, there was a span of 18 bases.

In nucleotides, the CDR3 is TGTGCCAGCAGCCCGTGGGGCACTGAAGCTTTCTTT. Protein product: CASSPWGTEAFF. The rearrangement uses TRBV5-6 and TRBJ1-1; no firm D call. The CDR3 has 12 residues. Looked up from germline, CDR1 is SGHDT and CDR2 is YYEEEE. Trimming stripped 4 bases from V and 4 bases from J, with 8 bases between.

The chain combines TRBV28 with TRBJ1-5; 8 bases fit TRBD1. The CDR3 has 12 amino acids. J was trimmed by 6 bases and V by 11 bases; bases with no gene match: 6. CDR1 is MDHEN, CDR2 SYDVKM, per germline. The CDR3 DNA reads as TGTGCCCACCGGACAGGGACTCAGCCCCAGCATTTT. This gives the protein CAHRTGTQPQHF. The full variable domain, in which reference TRBV28 and TRBJ1-5 provide the parts outside the CDR3, is DVKVTQSSRYLVKRTGEKVFLECVQDMDHENMFWYRQDPGLGLRLIYFSYDVKMKEKGDIPEGYSVSREKKERFSLILESASTNQTSMYLCAHRTGTQPQHFGDGTRLSIL.

This clone was detected once. V usage is TRBV28 and J usage is TRBJ2-7; TRBD1 matches 9 bases. Germline values: CDR1 MDHEN, CDR2 SYDVKM. The CDR3 extends over 14 amino acids. Trimming took 6 bases from V and 2 from J; bases not matched to a gene: 5. The CDR3, as DNA: TGTGCCAGCAGCCCGGACAGGGGAACCTACGAGCAGTACTTC. It yields the protein CASSPDRGTYEQYF.

This clone has a single count. The chain combines TRBV7-9 with TRBJ2-2; D remains unclear. The germline V gene has CDR1 SEHNR and CDR2 FQNEAQ (reference sequence). Between the trimmed V and J ends, which lost 5 bases and 2 bases, there was a span of 12 bases. The CDR3 is made up of 15 amino acids. CDR3 coding DNA: TGTGCCAGCAGCCGGGTCATCTCCAACACCGGGGAGCTGTTTTTT. It encodes CASSRVISNTGELFF.

For the CDR3, the DNA is TGTGCCAGCAGTTACAACCCGACAGGGAAGAACACTGAAGCTTTCTTT. Its protein is CASSYNPTGKNTEAFF. The V and J genes are TRBV6-5 and TRBJ1-1; 7 bases match TRBD1. The CDR3 loop spans 16 amino acids. The junction had 7 bases not matched to a gene; V was cut back by 2 bases and J by 1 base. Germline lookup yields CDR1 MNHEY and CDR2 SVGAGI.

This chain links TRBV11-2 with TRBJ2-2; 8 positions match TRBD1. V lost 5 bases to trimming and J lost 5 bases; unmatched junction nucleotides: 10. Looked up from germline, CDR1 is SGHAT and CDR2 is FQNNGV. This CDR3 region has 16 residues. CDR3 sequence (DNA): TGTGCCAGCAGCGCTCAGGCAGGACAGGGAACCGGGGAGCTGTTTTTT. As protein: CASSAQAGQGTGELFF.

This chain uses TRBV19 with TRBJ2-5; 8 nucleotides line up with TRBD1. The CDR3 length is 15 residues. V lost 2 bases and J lost 1; bases outside the gene matches: 3. The germline gives CDR1 LNHDA, CDR2 SQIVND (reference sequence). As DNA, the CDR3 is TGTGCCAGTAGTATAACAGGGGGGCCCCAAGAGACCCAGTACTTC. It encodes CASSITGGPQETQYF.

V and J are TRBV30 and TRBJ2-7; tentative D call: TRBD1 (6 bases). The CDR3 covers 13 residues. Germline V gives CDR1 GTSNPN, CDR2 SVGIG (reference sequence). V was clipped by 5 bases and J by 3 bases, with 14 bases between them. This chain's CDR3 is CAWSRDTRYEQYF. In nucleotides, the CDR3 is TGTGCCTGGTCCCGGGACACCCGCTACGAGCAGTACTTC.

The J gene is TRBJ1-2, the V gene TRBV2, with D maybe TRBD1 (5 bases). There are 14 residues in the CDR3. CDR1 and CDR2 (germline): SNHLY, FYNNEI. Between the trimmed V and J ends, which lost 1 base and 2 bases, there was a span of 8 bases. CDR3 nucleotide sequence: TGTGCCAGCAGTGAAGTTACAGGAAACTATGGCTACACCTTC. Translated, it gives CASSEVTGNYGYTF.

The rearrangement uses TRBV2 and TRBJ1-5, with D uncertain. The CDR3 has 12 residues. The ends were cut back, 4 bases at V and 11 bases at J, with 12 bases in the middle. The germline V gene has CDR1 SNHLY and CDR2 FYNNEI. CDR3 sequence: CASSVPPSAQHF. CDR3 nucleotides: TGTGCCAGCAGTGTCCCGCCCTCGGCCCAGCATTTT.

CDR3 DNA sequence: TGTGCCAGCAGCCCCGGGACAGCTAATCAGCCCCAGCATTTT. Encoded protein: CASSPGTANQPQHF. V and J are TRBV11-2 and TRBJ1-5; 7 bases are shared with TRBD1. Germline CDR1 is SGHAT and CDR2 is FQNNGV. This CDR3 has 14 residues. V dropped 5 bases and J dropped 4; count of bases not matched to a gene: 5. Full variable domain (rest looked up from reference TRBV11-2 and TRBJ1-5): EAGVAQSPRYKIIEKRQSVAFWCNPISGHATLYWYQQILGQGPKLLIQFQNNGVVDDSQLPKDRFSAERLKGVDSTLKIQPAKLEDSAVYLCASSPGTANQPQHFGDGTRLSIL.

The J gene is TRBJ2-1, the V gene TRBV11-3, with TRBD1 identical over 7 bases. The length of the CDR3 is 15 residues. The germline V gene encodes CDR1 SGHNT and CDR2 YENEEA. The V and J ends lost 3 bases and 9 bases, in that order; junction bases with no gene match: 11. Here the CDR3 DNA reads TGTGCCAGCAGCTTGCGACAGGGCCTCTTAAGTGAGCAGTTCTTC. Its protein product is CASSLRQGLLSEQFF.

The chain carries TRBV10-3 and TRBJ2-7, with D uncertain. V gave up 3 bases and J gave up 4 bases, with 7 bases separating them. This CDR3 has 12 amino acids. CDR1 ENHRY and CDR2 SYGVKD come from the germline V gene. DNA for the CDR3: TGTGCCATCAGTGATATCGGGTACGAGCAGTACTTC. Residues: CAISDIGYEQYF.

This chain's CDR3 is CASSEGPYEQYF. The DNA of the CDR3 is TGCGCCAGCTCCGAGGGCCCCTACGAGCAGTACTTC. This chain links TRBV5-1 with TRBJ2-7; maybe TRBD2 (5 bases). The CDR3 has 12 amino acids. V shed 7 bases and J shed 2 bases, with 10 bases lying between them. Per the germline V gene, CDR1 is SGHRS and CDR2 is YFSETQ.

This chain uses TRBV10-3 with TRBJ1-1; D gene unclear. The V end was cut by 4 bases, the J end by 1 base, with 10 bases between. The V gene's germline CDR1 is ENHRY and CDR2 SYGVKD. This CDR3 comprises 14 residues. The CDR3 bases are TGTGCCATCAGTGGAGTCAACACGAACACTGAAGCTTTCTTT. Amino acids: CAISGVNTNTEAFF.

The V and J genes are TRBV7-6 and TRBJ1-1, with D tentatively TRBD1 (5 bases). Trimming pared 5 bases from V and 1 base from J, leaving 14 bases between. This CDR3 comprises 15 residues. Germline CDR1 SGHVS, CDR2 FNYEAQ. The CDR3 loop reads CASSAEGTWNTEAFF. In DNA, the CDR3 is TGTGCCAGCAGCGCAGAGGGGACTTGGAACACTGAAGCTTTCTTT.

J is TRBJ1-1 and V is TRBV10-3, with D possibly matching TRBD1 (6 bases). Trimming took off 0 bases at V and 7 bases at J, with 9 bases between the two ends. Germline values: CDR1 ENHRY, CDR2 SYGVKD. The CDR3 loop spans 13 amino acids. CDR3 amino acids: CAISESKDSEAFF. The CDR3 coding sequence is TGTGCCATCAGTGAGTCGAAGGACAGTGAAGCTTTCTTT.

The chain uses TRBV7-2 and TRBJ2-3, with D possibly being TRBD2 (7 bases). The CDR3 is 15 residues long. The V and J ends lost 0 bases and 3 bases respectively, with 10 bases between them. Germline assignment: CDR1 SGHTA and CDR2 FQGNSA. The CDR3: CASSLAGGRTDTQYF. In DNA form, the CDR3 reads TGTGCCAGCAGCTTAGCGGGGGGGCGAACAGATACGCAGTATTTT.

This sequence joins TRBV6-4 and TRBJ2-2, with D maybe TRBD2 (6 bases). The CDR3 runs 14 residues. The ends were cut back, 5 bases at V and 1 base at J, with 8 bases in the middle. Germline V gene sequence: CDR1 MRHNA, CDR2 SNTAGT. DNA of the CDR3: TGTGCCAGCAGTCGGGAGCGGAACACCGGGGAGCTGTTTTTT. Translated: CASSRERNTGELFF.

The chain carries TRBV9 and TRBJ2-1; 8 bases align to TRBD2. This CDR3 contains 15 residues. The ends lost 0 bases at V and 8 bases at J; junction bases unmatched: 7. The germline V gene has CDR1 SGDLS and CDR2 YYNGEE. CDR3 bases: TGTGCCAGCAGCGTAGCCGGCCAGCGGGGGTATGAGCAGTTCTTC. Translated: CASSVAGQRGYEQFF.

This chain joins TRBV6-5 and TRBJ1-5; 7 positions match TRBD1. There are 14 residues in the CDR3. Looked up from germline, CDR1 is MNHEY and CDR2 is SVGAGI. V lost 3 bases to trimming and J lost 6 bases; unmatched junction nucleotides: 5. The CDR3 DNA reads as TGTGCCAGCAGTTATTCCAGGGGGAGTCAGCCCCAGCATTTT. Translating it yields CASSYSRGSQPQHF.

The V gene is TRBV7-6, the J gene TRBJ2-3; 7 bases match TRBD1. Germline CDR1 reads SGHVS; CDR2 reads FNYEAQ. The CDR3 sequence is 15 residues long. The ends lost 5 bases at V and 5 bases at J; junction bases unmatched: 10. This chain's CDR3 is CASSEDRAPGDTQYF. In DNA form, the CDR3 reads TGTGCCAGCAGCGAAGACAGGGCCCCGGGAGATACGCAGTATTTT.

The rearrangement uses TRBV2 and TRBJ2-7; the D is unclear. CDR3 size: 13 residues. CDR1 and CDR2 from the germline V gene are SNHLY and FYNNEI. Trimming left V 6 bases short and J 0 bases short, with 9 bases between. This chain's CDR3 is CASRDLSSYEQYF. As DNA, the CDR3 is TGTGCCAGCAGAGACTTGAGCTCCTACGAGCAGTACTTC.

The V and J genes are TRBV4-1 and TRBJ1-2, with D possibly being TRBD1 (5 bases). The germline CDR1 and CDR2 sequences are MGHRA and YSYEKL. The CDR3 length is 15 residues. V was trimmed by 5 bases and J by 4 bases, leaving 17 bases between them. This CDR3 reads CASSWGPDHIYGYTF. The CDR3 DNA sequence: TGCGCCAGCAGCTGGGGACCGGACCATATCTATGGCTACACCTTC.